A single sample is the source of the 21 T cell receptor beta chains below, sequenced in a study of breast tumors, draining lymph nodes, adjacent tissues (dated by TCRdb to 2016 to 2017). The axillary draining lymph nodes of breast cancer patients were the source of the lymph node samples. The library was generated by multiplex PCR. TCRdb records Illumina HiSeq 2000 as the sequencer. TCRdb applied fastp at Q25 and MiXCR to the public reads, then kept only in-frame beta chains. Rows are unified per CDR3 protein, each entry keeping the most common DNA and genes. The sample has fewer than 140,000 distinct CDR3 sequences on record, roughly 29% of them singletons. Approximately 6% of the sample rests with the top ten. The sample consisted of axillary lymph node tissue. The source is a female donor with breast cancer. Some clones in this sample may be carry-over from other donors' samples.

Regarding this clonotype: A single base separates this from a much larger clone, so it may be a read error. Likely a read error: the CDR3 ends without its conserved phenylalanine or tryptophan. This chain connects TRBV7-9 to TRBJ1-1; tentatively, D is TRBD1 (6 bases). Trimming took off 2 bases at V and 3 bases at J, with 7 bases between the two ends. Germline V gene data show CDR1 as SEHNR and CDR2 as FQNEAQ (reference sequence). The CDR3 contains 13 residues. The DNA of the CDR3 is TGTGCCAGCAGCTTAAACAGGGACACTGAAGCTTTCCTT. The encoded protein is CASSLNRDTEAFL.

This clonotype occurred many times. Being one base from a much bigger clone, this may be a read error. V and J are TRBV13 and TRBJ1-5; D not resolved. Germline loops: CDR1 PRHDT, CDR2 FYEKMQ (reference sequence). The CDR3 extends over 15 amino acids. Trimming left V 3 bases short and J 5 bases short, with 14 bases between. CDR3 bases: TGTGCCAGCAGCTTGCGTCTGTCCCGAGATCAGCCCCAGCATTTT. Translating gives CASSLRLSRDQPQHF.

This clonotype turned up a few times. This sequence joins TRBV28 and TRBJ1-3, with 7 bases that match TRBD1. The CDR3 length is 18 residues. In germline, CDR1 is MDHEN, CDR2 SYDVKM. Trimming took 5 bases from V and 3 from J; bases not matched to a gene: 16. DNA of the CDR3: TGTGCCAGCAGTGCTCCTATTTACAGGGGAGAGGATGGAAACACCATATATTTT. Protein sequence: CASSAPIYRGEDGNTIYF.

Many counts were recorded for this clonotype. The chain is built from TRBV20-1 and TRBJ1-3, with 9 nucleotides matching TRBD1. This CDR3 region has 13 residues. The germline gives CDR1 DFQATT, CDR2 SNEGSKA (reference sequence). With 6 bases clipped from V and 4 bases from J, the junction kept 4 bases outside the gene matches. The CDR3: CSAKGTGGNTIYF. Here the CDR3 DNA reads TGCAGTGCCAAAGGGACAGGGGGAAACACCATATATTTT.

This clonotype was observed many times. The genes are TRBV20-1 and TRBJ2-2; no definite D call. Trimming took 0 bases from V and 0 from J, leaving 14 bases between them. Germline loops: CDR1 DFQATT, CDR2 SNEGSKA (reference sequence). This CDR3 has 17 residues. Written as DNA, the CDR3 is TGCAGTGCTAGAGAGAGCCGGCGCGGACCGAACACCGGGGAGCTGTTTTTT. This translates into CSARESRRGPNTGELFF.

The rearrangement links TRBV6-2 or TRBV6-3 to TRBJ2-5, with 8 nucleotides matching TRBD2. V shed 0 bases, J shed 0 bases, and the junction held 6 bases outside the gene matches. The CDR3 length is 17 residues. CDR1 and CDR2 from the germline V gene are MNHEY and SVGEGT. CDR3 loop: CASSYSLSGGDQETQYF. The DNA of the CDR3 is TGTGCCAGCAGTTACTCGTTAAGCGGGGGCGACCAAGAGACCCAGTACTTC.

This sequence joins TRBV10-3 and TRBJ1-2, with TRBD1 as a possible D gene (6 bases). The germline V gene encodes CDR1 ENHRY and CDR2 SYGVKD. The CDR3 covers 14 residues. Trimming stripped 4 bases from V and 8 bases from J, with 17 bases between. The CDR3 coding sequence is TGTGCCATCAGTGGTGGGGGGCTCAAGAAGGGCTACACCTTC. Translation gives CAISGGGLKKGYTF.

This clonotype appeared many times. The rearrangement joins TRBV28 to TRBJ1-2; TRBD1 is a possible D gene (6 bases). Germline V gives CDR1 MDHEN, CDR2 SYDVKM. The V end was cut by 4 bases, the J end by 3 bases, with 21 bases between. The CDR3 is made up of 17 amino acids. The CDR3 protein is CASSYATGTWVDYGYTF. The DNA of the CDR3 is TGTGCCAGCAGTTACGCCACAGGGACTTGGGTTGACTATGGCTACACCTTC.

The chain combines TRBV11-2 with TRBJ2-7; weak D call: TRBD1 (5 bases). Germline values: CDR1 SGHAT, CDR2 FQNNGV. The CDR3 spans 19 residues. With 2 bases removed from V and 1 base from J, the gap between germline ends came to 24 bases. This CDR3 is CASSLPRGGEAKWSYEQYF. The DNA of the CDR3 is TGTGCCAGCAGCTTACCAAGGGGTGGCGAAGCCAAATGGTCCTACGAGCAGTACTTC. The full variable domain, in which reference TRBV11-2 and TRBJ2-7 provide the parts outside the CDR3, is EAGVAQSPRYKIIEKRQSVAFWCNPISGHATLYWYQQILGQGPKLLIQFQNNGVVDDSQLPKDRFSAERLKGVDSTLKIQPAKLEDSAVYLCASSLPRGGEAKWSYEQYFGPGTRLTVT.

This clonotype was recorded many times. The V gene is TRBV11-2, the J gene TRBJ2-7; TRBD2 matches at 8 bases. Germline V gives CDR1 SGHAT, CDR2 FQNNGV. CDR3 length equals 14 residues. The junction had 9 bases not matched to a gene; V was cut back by 8 bases and J by 3 bases. Here the CDR3 reads CASVPQREFYEQYF. Here the CDR3 DNA reads TGTGCCAGCGTACCCCAGCGGGAGTTCTACGAGCAGTACTTC.

This clonotype came up a few times. The chain carries TRBV5-1 and TRBJ1-1; tentative D call: TRBD1 (5 bases). Germline V gene sequence: CDR1 SGHRS, CDR2 YFSETQ. The CDR3 is 15 amino acids. The V end lost 7 bases, the J end lost 1 base, and 17 bases lay between the germline ends. The CDR3 nucleotides read TGCGCCAGCCTTCGCGTGGGCAGGGAGAACACTGAAGCTTTCTTT. It codes for CASLRVGRENTEAFF.

A note on this clonotype: A much larger clone lies a single base off, so this may be a read error. This chain uses TRBV3-1 with TRBJ2-1; D is unresolved. The germline CDR1 and CDR2 sequences are LGHDT and YNNKEL (reference sequence). This CDR3 is 13 amino acids long. The DNA for the CDR3 is TGTGCCAGCAACCAAGACCCTAATAGTGAGCAGTTCTTC. Protein sequence: CASNQDPNSEQFF.

This clonotype was counted many times. This CDR3 is CASSVAEEQYF. The DNA of the CDR3 is TGTGCCAGCAGCGTAGCTGAAGAGCAGTACTTC. This chain links TRBV9 with TRBJ2-7, with D uncertain. Trimming left V 0 bases short and J 7 bases short, with 5 bases between. Germline V gene lookup returns CDR1 SGDLS and CDR2 YYNGEE. This CDR3 comprises 11 residues.

This clonotype was detected many times. This chain links TRBV13 with TRBJ2-3; D is possibly TRBD2 (6 bases). The CDR3 runs to 16 residues. Per the germline V gene, CDR1 is PRHDT and CDR2 is FYEKMQ (reference sequence). The V end lost 2 bases, the J end lost 2 bases, and 14 bases lay between the germline ends. The CDR3 DNA reads TGTGCCAGCAGCTTACGGACGCGGGGACCCACAGATACGCAGTATTTT. The encoded protein is CASSLRTRGPTDTQYF.

By sample fraction, this clonotype is medium-sized (0.01 to 0.1%). The CDR3 loop is CASSLYVGSTGELFF. The CDR3 DNA sequence: TGTGCCAGCAGCTTATACGTGGGGAGCACCGGGGAGCTGTTTTTT. This sequence joins TRBV7-2 and TRBJ2-2; TRBD2 might be the D (5 bases). This CDR3 contains 15 residues. In germline, CDR1 is SGHTA, CDR2 FQGNSA. V lost 2 bases, J lost 4 bases, and 11 bases lay in between. The whole variable domain, filled in from reference TRBV7-2 and TRBJ2-2, reads GAGVSQSPSNKVTEKGKDVELRCDPISGHTALYWYRQSLGQGLEFLIYFQGNSAPDKSGLPSDRFSAERTGGSVSTLTIQRTQQEDSAVYLCASSLYVGSTGELFFGEGSRLTVL.

In the case of this clonotype: A single base separates this from a much larger clone, so it may be a read error. The CDR3 DNA follows: TGTGCCCGCAGAGCCCGGGACAGTCTACCCCGGGAGCTGTTTTTT. Translation gives CARRARDSLPRELFF. V gene TRBV28 combines with J gene TRBJ2-2; 7 bases fit TRBD1. CDR3 size: 15 residues. CDR1 is MDHEN, CDR2 SYDVKM, per germline. Using reference TRBV28 and TRBJ2-2 for the parts outside the CDR3, the full variable domain is DVKVTQSSRYLVKRTGEKVFLECVQDMDHENMFWYRQDPGLGLRLIYFSYDVKMKEKGDIPEGYSVSREKKERFSLILESASTNQTSMYLCARRARDSLPRELFFGEGSRLTVL.

Many counts were recorded for this clonotype. V and J are TRBV19 and TRBJ2-3, with TRBD1 identical over 7 bases. Germline CDR1 LNHDA, CDR2 SQIVND (reference sequence). The V and J ends lost 10 bases and 7 bases, in that order; junction bases with no gene match: 11. The CDR3 spans 13 residues. As DNA, the CDR3 is TGTGCCACTAACAGGGGCCCCACGAATACGCAGTATTTT. The encoded protein is CATNRGPTNTQYF. The complete variable domain, with remaining parts taken from reference TRBV19 and TRBJ2-3, reads DGGITQSPKYLFRKEGQNVTLSCEQNLNHDAMYWYRQDPGQGLRLIYYSQIVNDFQKGDIAEGYSVSREKKESFPLTVTSAQKNPTAFYLCATNRGPTNTQYFGPGTRLTVL.

As to this clonotype: This clone may be a read error of a much larger clone one base away. The rearrangement joins TRBV5-1 to TRBJ2-1; D unresolved. Germline V gives CDR1 SGHRS, CDR2 YFSETQ. The CDR3 contains 13 residues. The CDR3 DNA reads as TGCGCCAGCAGCCCGGAGTTGGGTAATGACCAGTTCTTC. It encodes CASSPELGNDQFF.

V is TRBV20-1 and J is TRBJ2-5; TRBD1 is a possible D gene (6 bases). The V gene lost 4 bases and the J gene lost 1 base, with 13 bases spanning the gap. The CDR3 has 14 amino acids. CDR1 and CDR2 from the germline V gene are DFQATT and SNEGSKA (reference sequence). CDR3 protein: CSATGGGGQETQYF. CDR3 bases: TGCAGTGCTACCGGTGGGGGCGGCCAAGAGACCCAGTACTTC.

A word on this clonotype: A read error is possible here, since a much larger clone lies one base away. The chain links TRBV6-1 to TRBJ2-1; weak D call: TRBD1 (5 bases). Germline V gene data show CDR1 as MNHNS and CDR2 as SASEGT. The CDR3 totals 17 residues. CDR3 residues: CASRARQLPSSYNEQLF. The CDR3 DNA follows: TGTGCCAGCAGAGCTAGACAGTTACCAAGCTCCTACAATGAGCAGCTCTTC.

This clonotype was detected ten times or more. V and J are TRBV5-1 and TRBJ1-5, with TRBD1 identical over 9 bases. J gave up 3 bases and V 4 bases, and 8 bases lay outside the gene matches. Per the germline V gene, CDR1 is SGHRS and CDR2 is YFSETQ. The CDR3 loop spans 16 amino acids. Here the CDR3 DNA reads TGCGCCAGCAGCCCGGGACAGGGTGGACTCAATCAGCCCCAGCATTTT. It is translated as CASSPGQGGLNQPQHF.